What follows are 30 T cell receptor beta chains derived from one specimen sequenced in a study of T cell repertoires in cytomegalovirus infection. These TCRs are of unknown antigen specificity. TCRdb reprocessed the reads via MiXCR and lists one record per CDR3 protein. The sample comprises roughly 110,000 distinct CDR3 sequences, more than 30% of which are singletons, and around two fifths rests with the top ten. Here the sequenced sample was CD8+ T cells from cultured PBMCs, taken from culture after CMV antigen stimulation. These receptors were collected from a human donor in good health (CMV status not recorded). Some clones in this sample may be carry-over from other donors' samples.

This clonotype was seen more than once but under ten times. The chain carries TRBV27 and TRBJ1-2, with 9 nucleotides matching TRBD1. CDR1 and CDR2 (germline): MNHEY, SMNVEV (reference sequence). This CDR3 comprises 16 residues. The ends lost 5 bases at V and 8 bases at J; junction bases unmatched: 15. The chain's CDR3 is CASSQDRGVGVEGYTF. The CDR3 DNA reads as TGTGCCAGCAGTCAGGACAGGGGAGTCGGGGTAGAAGGCTACACCTTC.

This clonotype was counted at least ten times. The rearrangement joins TRBV7-9 to TRBJ1-2; D is perhaps TRBD1 (6 bases). Trimming removed 1 base at V and 8 bases at J, with 11 bases between. Germline values: CDR1 SEHNR, CDR2 FQNEAQ (reference sequence). This CDR3 has 13 residues. The CDR3 DNA is TGTGCCAGCAGCTTAGGGACAGTCGGCGGCTACACCTTC. It codes for CASSLGTVGGYTF.

The chain links TRBV7-2 to TRBJ1-3; TRBD1 matches 8 bases. Trimming removed 5 bases from V and 1 base from J; junction bases left unmatched: 4. Germline values: CDR1 SGHTA, CDR2 FQGNSA. CDR3 length: 15 amino acids. CDR3 nucleotide sequence: TGTGCCAGCAGCCCACAGGGGGTATCTGGAAACACCATATATTTT. It specifies CASSPQGVSGNTIYF.

The V call is TRBV9, the J call TRBJ1-2, with TRBD1 as a possible D gene (5 bases). CDR1 and CDR2 from the germline V gene are SGDLS and YYNGEE. Trimming removed 0 bases from V and 4 bases from J, with 10 bases in between. This CDR3 contains 14 residues. The CDR3 DNA reads TGTGCCAGCAGCGTAGGTGAGACAGCCTATGGCTACACCTTC. Protein sequence: CASSVGETAYGYTF.

In this sample, this clonotype turned up once. This chain uses TRBV28 with TRBJ1-2; D unclear. Germline CDR1 and CDR2: MDHEN and SYDVKM. V was shortened by 3 bases and J by 0 bases, with 5 bases between the two germline ends. The CDR3 contains 13 residues. CDR3 coding DNA: TGTGCCAGCAGTTTTAAAGCTAACTATGGCTACACCTTC. It translates to CASSFKANYGYTF.

This clonotype occurred a few times. The chain has TRBV10-2 and TRBJ2-7; TRBD2 matches 7 bases. This CDR3 region has 15 residues. Per germline, CDR1 WSHSY and CDR2 SAAADI. V was pared by 3 bases and J by 2 bases, with 7 bases of the junction left unmatched. As DNA, the CDR3 is TGCGCCAGCAGTGATCAGCGGGGTTATCCCTACGAGCAGTACTTC. This gives the protein CASSDQRGYPYEQYF.

V is TRBV4-1 and J is TRBJ1-1, with D possibly being TRBD1 (5 bases). The CDR3 spans 16 residues. The germline V gene has CDR1 MGHRA and CDR2 YSYEKL. Trimming took 0 bases from V and 5 from J, leaving 16 bases between them. As DNA, the CDR3 is TGCGCCAGCAGCCAAGAAAGAGGGGCCGGTGGAACTGAAGCTTTCTTT. Its translation is CASSQERGAGGTEAFF.

In its sample, this clonotype was seen many times. One end of the junction fails to match germline, which may point to a read error. The V and J genes are TRBV20-1 and TRBJ2-1; 7 bases fit TRBD1. CDR1 is DFQATT, CDR2 SNEGSKA, per germline (reference sequence). The CDR3 sequence is 16 residues long. The CDR3 DNA sequence: TGCAGTGCCAGAGGGGGCCACGGAACCGCCTACAATGAGCAGTTCTTC. Its protein is CSARGGHGTAYNEQFF.

The rearrangement links TRBV27 to TRBJ2-7, with D perhaps TRBD1 or TRBD2 (5 bases each). Germline CDR1 is MNHEY and CDR2 is SMNVEV (reference sequence). Deletions cut 0 bases from V and 2 bases from J, with 8 bases between. CDR3 length equals 14 residues. CDR3 loop: CASSLSLGAYEQYF. In DNA form, the CDR3 reads TGTGCCAGCAGTTTATCGTTGGGGGCCTACGAGCAGTACTTC.

In this sample, this clonotype turned up a few times. The chain is built from TRBV7-6 and TRBJ1-1; the match to TRBD1 covers 7 bases. The CDR3 covers 15 residues. CDR1 is SGHVS and CDR2 is FNYEAQ in the germline V gene. With 1 base clipped from V and 5 bases from J, the junction kept 7 bases outside the gene matches. The CDR3 reads CASSLEGRGDTEAFF. The CDR3 region has the DNA TGTGCCAGCAGCTTAGAGGGCAGGGGGGATACTGAAGCTTTCTTT.

This clonotype occurred many times. The V and J genes are TRBV4-2 and TRBJ1-1; 12 bases are a match to TRBD1. The V gene's germline CDR1 is LGHNA and CDR2 YNFKEQ. Trimming removed 2 bases from V and 1 base from J; junction bases left unmatched: 5. This CDR3 has 17 residues. In DNA, the CDR3 is TGTGCCAGCAGCCAAAGGGGACAGGGGGCCGAGAACACTGAAGCTTTCTTT. Translating it yields CASSQRGQGAENTEAFF.

For this clonotype: A much larger clone differs from this one at a single base, so this may be a read error. The chain joins TRBV2 to TRBJ2-7; 7 nucleotides agree with TRBD1. CDR1 is SNHLY and CDR2 is FYNNEI in the germline V gene. The V segment lost 6 bases and the J segment 1 base; nucleotides outside the gene matches: 3. The CDR3 has 13 residues. The chain's CDR3 is CASSGDRSYEQYF. The CDR3 bases are TGTGCCAGCAGCGGGGACAGATCCTACGAGCAGTACTTC.

This chain uses TRBV28 with TRBJ2-3; tentatively, D is TRBD2 (5 bases). Trimming pared 6 bases from V and 4 bases from J, leaving 11 bases between. The germline gives CDR1 MDHEN, CDR2 SYDVKM. The CDR3 has 13 residues. The CDR3 DNA is TGTGCCAGCAGACTCCTAGCTTCAGATACGCAGTATTTT. Protein sequence: CASRLLASDTQYF.

CDR3 residues: CATSRAQGLGQPQHF. The DNA for the CDR3 is TGTGCCACCAGCAGAGCGCAAGGCCTAGGTCAGCCCCAGCATTTT. The gene calls are TRBV15 and TRBJ1-5; no definite D call. V was cut by 1 base and J by 6 bases, with 13 bases left in between. The CDR3 totals 15 residues. Germline lookup yields CDR1 LNHNV and CDR2 YYDKDF (reference sequence).

The rearrangement links TRBV6-6 to TRBJ1-2; D is unresolved. V lost 4 bases to trimming and J lost 0 bases, with 9 bases between them. Per the germline V gene, CDR1 is MNHNY and CDR2 is SVGAGI (reference sequence). The CDR3 loop spans 14 amino acids. In DNA form, the CDR3 reads TGTGCCAGCAGTTGGGGTGAAGCTAACTATGGCTACACCTTC. It encodes CASSWGEANYGYTF.

This clonotype showed up just once. This sequence joins TRBV4-1 and TRBJ1-6; D is possibly TRBD1 (5 bases). The CDR3 spans 19 residues. Trimming cost V 1 base and J 0 bases, with 16 bases left between them. Germline V gene data show CDR1 as MGHRA and CDR2 as YSYEKL. CDR3 residues: CASSQGAGTDFSYNSPLHF. The CDR3 bases are TGCGCCAGCAGCCAAGGGGCGGGGACCGACTTCTCCTATAATTCACCCCTCCACTTT.

This clonotype was counted ten times or more. The chain couples TRBV6-1 to TRBJ1-6; D gene uncertain. The CDR3 spans 13 residues. Germline CDR1 is MNHNS and CDR2 is SASEGT. V lost 8 bases and J 1 base, leaving 6 bases between the germline ends. The CDR3 loop is CASGNSYNSPLHF. The DNA of the CDR3 is TGTGCCAGCGGGAATTCCTATAATTCACCCCTCCACTTT.

This clonotype was picked up a small number of times. The rearrangement links TRBV4-1 to TRBJ2-1; TRBD2 matches at 9 bases. V shed 1 base and J 0 bases; nucleotides not matched to a gene: 13. This CDR3 is built from 20 residues. The germline CDR1 and CDR2 sequences are MGHRA and YSYEKL. DNA of the CDR3: TGCGCCAGCAGCCAAGGTCTGCTTCTGGCGGGGGGGTACTCCTACAATGAGCAGTTCTTC. Its translation: CASSQGLLLAGGYSYNEQFF.

This clonotype was observed once. The V gene is TRBV7-2, the J gene TRBJ2-7; the D gene is possibly TRBD2 (6 bases). The V gene lost 5 bases and the J gene lost 8 bases, with 16 bases spanning the gap. The CDR3 runs to 13 residues. CDR1 is SGHTA, CDR2 FQGNSA, per germline. CDR3 sequence (DNA): TGTGCCAGCAGCCCTGATGGGGGGTACAAGCAGTACTTC. Translating it yields CASSPDGGYKQYF.

V is TRBV7-3 and J is TRBJ2-2; 8 bases are shared with TRBD1. The CDR3 covers 15 residues. V was pared by 5 bases and J by 4 bases, with 6 bases of the junction left unmatched. Germline values: CDR1 SGHTA, CDR2 FQGTGA. The CDR3 loop reads CASSPGQGGTGELFF. The CDR3 bases are TGTGCCAGCAGCCCCGGACAGGGCGGCACCGGGGAGCTGTTTTTT.

The V and J genes are TRBV20-1 and TRBJ1-2; 10 positions match TRBD1. The germline V gene has CDR1 DFQATT and CDR2 SNEGSKA (reference sequence). This CDR3 has 17 amino acids. The V gene end was trimmed by 3 bases and the J gene end by 6 bases; junction bases not matched to a gene: 16. For the CDR3, the DNA is TGCAGTGCTAGTGATGGGACAGGGGCCAACTTCGACCATGGCTACACCTTC. The encoded protein is CSASDGTGANFDHGYTF.

There are a few counts of this clonotype. V and J are TRBV12-3 or TRBV12-4 and TRBJ1-5; tentative D call: TRBD1 (5 bases). The CDR3 consists of 14 residues. Trimming cost V 0 bases and J 6 bases, with 9 bases left between them. In DNA form, the CDR3 reads TGTGCCAGCAGTTTAGCGGTGGGGGGTCAGCCCCAGCATTTT. Encoded protein: CASSLAVGGQPQHF.

This clonotype was seen a few times. The V call is TRBV7-6, the J call TRBJ1-2; TRBD1 matches 8 bases. Germline V gene sequence: CDR1 SGHVS, CDR2 FNYEAQ. V was clipped by 4 bases and J by 8 bases; unmatched bases: 15. The CDR3 is 16 amino acids. CDR3 amino acids: CASSSPDRVAEGGYTF. The CDR3 DNA reads as TGTGCCAGCAGCTCGCCGGACAGGGTAGCCGAGGGCGGCTACACCTTC.

The chain uses TRBV29-1 and TRBJ1-4, with a weak D call TRBD1 (6 bases). Trimming stripped 3 bases from V and 3 bases from J, with 11 bases between. Germline V gene lookup returns CDR1 SQVTM and CDR2 ANQGSEA. There are 14 residues in the CDR3. The CDR3 loop reads CSVELGASNEKLFF. CDR3 bases: TGCAGCGTTGAGTTGGGGGCTTCTAATGAAAAACTGTTTTTT.

The gene calls are TRBV7-8 and TRBJ2-5, with 7 bases aligning to TRBD1. The ends lost 1 base at V and 2 bases at J; junction bases unmatched: 10. CDR1 is SGHVS and CDR2 is FQNEAQ in the germline V gene. The CDR3 covers 17 residues. Written as DNA, the CDR3 is TGTGCCAGCAGCTTAGGGGGACAGCCTTTTGAGCAAGAGACCCAGTACTTC. It is translated as CASSLGGQPFEQETQYF.

This clonotype appeared a single time. The germline gene is not matched at one end of the junction; a read error may be the cause. V usage is TRBV12-3 or TRBV12-4 and J usage is TRBJ2-3; unclear D gene. CDR3 length: 17 amino acids. CDR3 protein: CANSFWPVGQITDTQYF. In nucleotides, the CDR3 is TGTGCCAACAGTTTTTGGCCCGTCGGTCAAATCACAGATACGCAGTATTTT.

Only a few counts were recorded for this clonotype. This chain links TRBV12-3 or TRBV12-4 with TRBJ1-1; D gene ambiguous. V lost 4 bases and J lost 4, with 4 bases in between. The CDR3 covers 11 residues. As DNA, the CDR3 is TGTGCCAGCAGTTCTGGCACTGAAGCTTTCTTT. This encodes CASSSGTEAFF.

This clonotype was picked up a small number of times. This sequence joins TRBV7-9 and TRBJ1-2, with a tentative D call TRBD1 (5 bases). There are 13 residues in the CDR3. With 5 bases removed from V and 11 bases from J, the gap between germline ends came to 18 bases. CDR1 and CDR2 from the germline V gene are SEHNR and FQNEAQ (reference sequence). The DNA for the CDR3 is TGTGCCAGCAGCGCCTCCCGGGACCGACAGTACACCTTC. It is translated as CASSASRDRQYTF.

This clonotype occurred a few times. The rearrangement links TRBV4-1 to TRBJ2-7; no definite D call. Germline lookup yields CDR1 MGHRA and CDR2 YSYEKL. The CDR3 covers 15 residues. V lost 2 bases and J 2 bases, leaving 13 bases between the germline ends. This CDR3 reads CASSQSDLGTYEQYF. As DNA, the CDR3 is TGCGCCAGCAGCCAATCTGATCTAGGGACCTACGAGCAGTACTTC.

The chain carries TRBV7-8 and TRBJ2-7; D is undetermined. V dropped 5 bases and J dropped 0 bases, with 11 bases sitting between them. The CDR3 covers 14 residues. Germline CDR1 SGHVS, CDR2 FQNEAQ. This chain's CDR3 is CASSPPTISYEQYF. The CDR3 DNA reads TGTGCCAGCAGCCCCCCGACAATCTCCTACGAGCAGTACTTC.